This TCR beta chain was identified during a study of neurological immune-mediated disorders. There are many counts of this clonotype. The antigen remains undetermined. Germline CDR1 and CDR2: SGHRS and YFSETQ. Trimming removed 3 bases from V and 3 bases from J; junction bases left unmatched: 4. The CDR3 spans 15 residues. Overall study results and limits: HTLV-1-associated myelopathy had the most TCR clonal expansion, and multiple sclerosis had the least, less than healthy controls. Subjects shared no identical expanded-clone CDR3 amino acid sequences, suggesting private TCR-beta repertoires in all groups.

With 10-nucleotide random UMIs, 5'RACE was used to make the cDNA. Every sequencing run produced over 170 million TCR-beta sequences that came from 15-18 subjects. TCRdb re-derived calls from the 5' RACE reads in MiXCR, one entry per CDR3 protein. The profile shows approximately 77,000 distinct CDR3 sequences, 9.4% of them singletons. Sample: PBMCs. This rearrangement joins TRBV5-1 to TRBJ2-7; TRBD2 aligns across 12 bases. The source of this sequence is a man aged 50-59 years in good health. DNA of the CDR3: TGCGCCAGCAGCTATGGACTAGCGGGGAACTACGAGCAGTACTTC. Translation: CASSYGLAGNYEQYF.